This T cell receptor (beta chain) was obtained from a study of T cell responses to AZD1222 COVID-19 vaccine. Study-wide points: The study found vaccine-associated CD4 TCRs spanning spike, dominant at 160-218 and 743-854.

A word on this clone: What it recognizes is unknown.

Measured with immunoSEQ multiplex PCR; TCRdb has only the in-frame clones, and not every one. This sample has about 45,000 clones, with roughly 75% found just once. V lost 3 bases, J lost 4 bases, and 16 bases lay in between. Germline assignment: CDR1 SGHKS and CDR2 YYEKEE (reference sequence). The CDR3 is made up of 15 amino acids. This clonotype was obtained from an adult in good health. Specimen: peripheral blood, collected on day 0 of AZD1222 vaccination. The rearrangement joins TRBV5-5 to TRBJ1-1; D call uncertain. The CDR3 region is CASSYQEGGLTEAFF. CDR3 DNA sequence: TGTGCCAGCAGCTATCAGGAGGGCGGCCTCACTGAAGCTTTCTTT.